This T cell receptor beta chain stems from a study of blood T cell repertoires in COVID-19. Overall study context: In each case, the material was cDNA or gDNA derived from T cells, B-cell-depleted T cells, or PBMCs.

For recovered donors of Cohort 3, there were two negative PCRs, clearance, or symptom resolution. CDR1 and CDR2 (germline): SQVTM, ANQGSEA. The CDR3 covers 13 residues. V lost 7 bases and J lost 1, with 14 bases in between. Profiled with immunoSEQ multiplex PCR; TCRdb holds only in-frame clones, not every one. The data show about 220,000 clones, 82% seen once. Source material: PBMCs or T cells enriched from blood (not recorded which). This sequence was found in a woman in her sixties or seventies who had recovered from COVID-19. This sequence joins TRBV29-1 and TRBJ2-7, with D possibly TRBD2 on 7 matching bases. Here the CDR3 DNA reads TGCAGCGGCTTGGGGGGGCCGTCCTACGAGCAGTACTTC. Protein product: CSGLGGPSYEQYF.